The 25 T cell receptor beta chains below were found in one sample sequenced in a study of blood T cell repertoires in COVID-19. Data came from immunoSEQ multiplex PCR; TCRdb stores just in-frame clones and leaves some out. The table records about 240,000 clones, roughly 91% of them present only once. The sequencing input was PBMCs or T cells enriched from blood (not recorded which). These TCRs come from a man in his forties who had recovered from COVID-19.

The CDR3 region is CASSQRRTFQETQYF. The CDR3 bases are TGTGCCAGCAGCCAAAGAAGGACTTTCCAAGAGACCCAGTACTTC. The chain employs TRBV3-1 (or the pseudogene TRBV3-2) and TRBJ2-5; D may be TRBD2 (5 bases). Trimming shortened V by 2 bases and J by 1 base, and 11 bases separated the two germline ends. CDR1 and CDR2 (germline): LGHDT, YNNKEL (reference sequence). The CDR3 has 15 amino acids.

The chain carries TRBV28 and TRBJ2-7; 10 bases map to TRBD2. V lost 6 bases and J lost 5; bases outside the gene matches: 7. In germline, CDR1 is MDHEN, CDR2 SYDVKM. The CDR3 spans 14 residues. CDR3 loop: CASREREGAHEQYF. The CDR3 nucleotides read TGTGCCAGCAGAGAGCGGGAGGGGGCCCACGAGCAGTACTTC.

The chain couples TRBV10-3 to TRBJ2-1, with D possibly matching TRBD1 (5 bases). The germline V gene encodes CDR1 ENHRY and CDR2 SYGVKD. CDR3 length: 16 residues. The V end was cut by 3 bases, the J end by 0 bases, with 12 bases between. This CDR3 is CAISEGAGNSYNEQFF. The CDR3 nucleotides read TGTGCCATCAGTGAAGGGGCAGGGAACTCCTACAATGAGCAGTTCTTC.

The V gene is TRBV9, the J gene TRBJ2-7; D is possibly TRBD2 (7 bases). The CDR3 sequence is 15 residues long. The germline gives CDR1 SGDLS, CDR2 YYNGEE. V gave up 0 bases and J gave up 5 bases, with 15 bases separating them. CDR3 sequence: CASSVGGGLPDEQYF. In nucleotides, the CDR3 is TGTGCCAGCAGCGTAGGCGGGGGCCTTCCTGACGAGCAGTACTTC.

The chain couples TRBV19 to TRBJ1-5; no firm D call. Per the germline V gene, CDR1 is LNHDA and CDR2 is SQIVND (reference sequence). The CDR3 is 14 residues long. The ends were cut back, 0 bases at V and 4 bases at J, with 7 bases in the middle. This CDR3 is CASSIDRTNQPQHF. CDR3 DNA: TGTGCCAGTAGTATAGATCGAACAAATCAGCCCCAGCATTTT. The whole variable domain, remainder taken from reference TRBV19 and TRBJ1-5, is DGGITQSPKYLFRKEGQNVTLSCEQNLNHDAMYWYRQDPGQGLRLIYYSQIVNDFQKGDIAEGYSVSREKKESFPLTVTSAQKNPTAFYLCASSIDRTNQPQHFGDGTRLSIL.

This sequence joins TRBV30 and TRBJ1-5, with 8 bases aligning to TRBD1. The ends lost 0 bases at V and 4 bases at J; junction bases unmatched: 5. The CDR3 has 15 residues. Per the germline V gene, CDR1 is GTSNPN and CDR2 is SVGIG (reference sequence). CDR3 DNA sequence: TGTGCCTGGAGTGTACCAGGGGGCTTAAATCAGCCCCAGCATTTT. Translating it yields CAWSVPGGLNQPQHF.

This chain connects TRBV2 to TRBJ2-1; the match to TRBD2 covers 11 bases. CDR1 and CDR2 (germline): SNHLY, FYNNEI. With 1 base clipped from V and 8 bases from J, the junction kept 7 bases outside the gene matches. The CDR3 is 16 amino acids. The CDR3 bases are TGTGCCAGCAGTGAAGAGGTAGCGGGGGGGTTGGATGAGCAGTTCTTC. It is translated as CASSEEVAGGLDEQFF. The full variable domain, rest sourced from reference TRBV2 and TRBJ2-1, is EPEVTQTPSHQVTQMGQEVILRCVPISNHLYFYWYRQILGQKVEFLVSFYNNEISEKSEIFDDQFSVERPDGSNFTLKIRSTKLEDSAMYFCASSEEVAGGLDEQFFGPGTRLTVL.

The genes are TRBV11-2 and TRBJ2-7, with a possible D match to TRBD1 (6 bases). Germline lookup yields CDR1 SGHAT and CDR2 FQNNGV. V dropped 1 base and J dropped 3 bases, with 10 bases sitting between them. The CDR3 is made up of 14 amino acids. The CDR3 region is CASSLAQGNYEQYF. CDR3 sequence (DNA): TGTGCCAGCAGCTTAGCACAGGGCAACTACGAGCAGTACTTC. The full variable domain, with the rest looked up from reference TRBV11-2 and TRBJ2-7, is EAGVAQSPRYKIIEKRQSVAFWCNPISGHATLYWYQQILGQGPKLLIQFQNNGVVDDSQLPKDRFSAERLKGVDSTLKIQPAKLEDSAVYLCASSLAQGNYEQYFGPGTRLTVT.

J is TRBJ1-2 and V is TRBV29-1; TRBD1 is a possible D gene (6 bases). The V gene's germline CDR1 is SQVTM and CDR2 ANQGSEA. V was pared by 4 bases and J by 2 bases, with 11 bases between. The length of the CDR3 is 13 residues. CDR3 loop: CSVVVQGNYGYTF. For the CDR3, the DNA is TGCAGCGTTGTCGTTCAGGGGAACTATGGCTACACCTTC.

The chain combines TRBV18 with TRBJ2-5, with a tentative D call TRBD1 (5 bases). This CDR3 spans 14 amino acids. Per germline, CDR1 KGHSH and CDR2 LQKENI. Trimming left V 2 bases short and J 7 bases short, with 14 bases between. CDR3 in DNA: TGTGCCAGCTCACCAGCGACAGACCTTGGGACCCAGTACTTC. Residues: CASSPATDLGTQYF.

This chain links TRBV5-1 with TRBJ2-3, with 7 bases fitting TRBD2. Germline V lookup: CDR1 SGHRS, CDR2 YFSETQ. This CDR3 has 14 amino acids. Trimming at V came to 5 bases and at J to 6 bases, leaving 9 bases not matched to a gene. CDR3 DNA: TGCGCCAGCAGAAGTGCGGGAGCCAGGGATACGCAGTATTTT. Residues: CASRSAGARDTQYF.

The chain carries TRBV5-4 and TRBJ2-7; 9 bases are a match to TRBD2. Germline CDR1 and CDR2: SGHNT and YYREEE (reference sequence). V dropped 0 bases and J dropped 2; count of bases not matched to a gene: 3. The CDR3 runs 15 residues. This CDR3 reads CASSLGLAGTYEQYF. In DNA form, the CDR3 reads TGTGCCAGCAGCTTGGGGCTAGCGGGAACCTACGAGCAGTACTTC.

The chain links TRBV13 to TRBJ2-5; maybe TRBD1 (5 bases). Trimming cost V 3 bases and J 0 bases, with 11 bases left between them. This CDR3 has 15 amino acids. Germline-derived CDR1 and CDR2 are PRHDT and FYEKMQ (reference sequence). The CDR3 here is CASSFKMTDQETQYF. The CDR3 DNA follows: TGTGCCAGCAGCTTTAAAATGACAGACCAAGAGACCCAGTACTTC. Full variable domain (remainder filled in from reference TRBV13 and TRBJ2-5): AAGVIQSPRHLIKEKRETATLKCYPIPRHDTVYWYQQGPGQDPQFLISFYEKMQSDKGSIPDRFSAQQFSDYHSELNMSSLELGDSALYFCASSFKMTDQETQYFGPGTRLLVL.

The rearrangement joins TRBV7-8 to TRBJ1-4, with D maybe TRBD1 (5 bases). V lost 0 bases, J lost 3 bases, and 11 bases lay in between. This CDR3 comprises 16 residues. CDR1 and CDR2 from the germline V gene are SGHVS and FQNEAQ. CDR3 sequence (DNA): TGTGCCAGCAGCTTAGCCCCAGGGAAGGCTAATGAAAAACTGTTTTTT. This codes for CASSLAPGKANEKLFF.

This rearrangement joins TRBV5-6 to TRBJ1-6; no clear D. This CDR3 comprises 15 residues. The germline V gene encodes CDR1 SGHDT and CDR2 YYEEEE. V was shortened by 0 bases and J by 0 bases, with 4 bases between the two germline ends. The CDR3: CASSLVSSYNSPLHF. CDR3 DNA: TGTGCCAGCAGCTTGGTGAGCTCCTATAATTCACCCCTCCACTTT.

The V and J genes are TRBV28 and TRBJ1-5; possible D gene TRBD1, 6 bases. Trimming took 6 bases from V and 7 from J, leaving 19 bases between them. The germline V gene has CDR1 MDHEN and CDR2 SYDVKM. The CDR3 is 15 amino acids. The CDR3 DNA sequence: TGTGCCAGCAGCCCCCAGGCCAGGGGAGAGCAGCCCCAGCATTTT. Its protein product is CASSPQARGEQPQHF.

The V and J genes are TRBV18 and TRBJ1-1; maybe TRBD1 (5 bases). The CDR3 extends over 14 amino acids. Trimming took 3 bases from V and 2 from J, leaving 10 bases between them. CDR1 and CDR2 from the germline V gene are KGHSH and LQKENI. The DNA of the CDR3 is TGTGCCAGCTCACCCTCGACAGTAAACACTGAAGCTTTCTTT. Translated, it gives CASSPSTVNTEAFF.

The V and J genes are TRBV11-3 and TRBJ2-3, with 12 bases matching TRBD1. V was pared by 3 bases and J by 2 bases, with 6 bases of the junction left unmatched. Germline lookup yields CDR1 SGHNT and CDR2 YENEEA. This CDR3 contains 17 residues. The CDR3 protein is CASSFPGQGALTDTQYF. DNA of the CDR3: TGTGCCAGCAGCTTTCCGGGACAGGGGGCTCTCACAGATACGCAGTATTTT. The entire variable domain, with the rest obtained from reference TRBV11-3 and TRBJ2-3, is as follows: EAGVVQSPRYKIIEKKQPVAFWCNPISGHNTLYWYLQNLGQGPELLIRYENEEAVDDSQLPKDRFSAERLKGVDSTLKIQPAELGDSAVYLCASSFPGQGALTDTQYFGPGTRLTVL.

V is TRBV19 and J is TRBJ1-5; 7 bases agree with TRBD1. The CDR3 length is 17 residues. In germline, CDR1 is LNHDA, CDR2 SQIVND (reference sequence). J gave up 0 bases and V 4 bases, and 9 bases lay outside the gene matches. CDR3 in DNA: TGTGCCAGTAGTAGAACAGGGGCGCCTTATAGCAATCAGCCCCAGCATTTT. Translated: CASSRTGAPYSNQPQHF.

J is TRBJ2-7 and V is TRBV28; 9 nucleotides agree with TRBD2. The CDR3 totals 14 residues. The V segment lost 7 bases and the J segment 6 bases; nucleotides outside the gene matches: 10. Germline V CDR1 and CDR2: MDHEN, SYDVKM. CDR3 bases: TGTGCCAGCATAGCTAGCGGGATAGTTGGCGAGCAGTACTTC. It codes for CASIASGIVGEQYF.

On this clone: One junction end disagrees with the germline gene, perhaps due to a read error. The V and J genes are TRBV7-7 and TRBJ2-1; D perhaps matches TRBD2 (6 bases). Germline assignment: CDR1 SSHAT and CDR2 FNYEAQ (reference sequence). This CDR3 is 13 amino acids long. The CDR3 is CASSSGLPNEQFF. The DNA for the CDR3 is TGTGCTAGCAGCTCGGGACTGCCAAATGAGCAGTTCTTC. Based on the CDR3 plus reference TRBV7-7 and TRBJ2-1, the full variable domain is GAGVSQSPRYKVTKRGQDVTLRCDPISSHATLYWYQQALGQGPEFLTYFNYEAQPDKSGLPSDRFSAERPEGSISTLTIQRTEQRDSAMYRCASSSGLPNEQFFGPGTRLTVL.

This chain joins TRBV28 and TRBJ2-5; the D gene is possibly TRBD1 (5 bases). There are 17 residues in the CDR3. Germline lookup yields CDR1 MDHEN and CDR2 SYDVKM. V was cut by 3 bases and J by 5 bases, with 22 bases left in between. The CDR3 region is CASSFVWSHRIGETQYF. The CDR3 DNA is TGTGCCAGCAGTTTTGTTTGGAGCCACAGGATCGGGGAGACCCAGTACTTC.

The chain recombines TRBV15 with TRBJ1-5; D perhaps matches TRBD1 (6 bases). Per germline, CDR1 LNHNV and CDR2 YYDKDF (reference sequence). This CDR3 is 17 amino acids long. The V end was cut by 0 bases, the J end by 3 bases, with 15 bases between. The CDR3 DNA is TGTGCCACCAGCAGAGATGCAGGGGAAACTTACAATCAGCCCCAGCATTTT. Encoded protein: CATSRDAGETYNQPQHF.

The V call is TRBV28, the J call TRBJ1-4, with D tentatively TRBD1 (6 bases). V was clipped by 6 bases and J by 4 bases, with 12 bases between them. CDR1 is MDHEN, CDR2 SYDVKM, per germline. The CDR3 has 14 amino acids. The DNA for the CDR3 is TGTGCCAGCAGGACGACAGGTTTTAATGAAAAACTGTTTTTT. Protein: CASRTTGFNEKLFF.

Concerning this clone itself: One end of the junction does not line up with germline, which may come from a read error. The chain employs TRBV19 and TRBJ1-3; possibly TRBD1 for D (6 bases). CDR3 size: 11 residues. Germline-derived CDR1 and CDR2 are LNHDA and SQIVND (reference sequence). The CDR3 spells CASIIRRTENF. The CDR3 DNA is TGTGCCAGTATCATTCGGCGGACAGAAAATTTT.